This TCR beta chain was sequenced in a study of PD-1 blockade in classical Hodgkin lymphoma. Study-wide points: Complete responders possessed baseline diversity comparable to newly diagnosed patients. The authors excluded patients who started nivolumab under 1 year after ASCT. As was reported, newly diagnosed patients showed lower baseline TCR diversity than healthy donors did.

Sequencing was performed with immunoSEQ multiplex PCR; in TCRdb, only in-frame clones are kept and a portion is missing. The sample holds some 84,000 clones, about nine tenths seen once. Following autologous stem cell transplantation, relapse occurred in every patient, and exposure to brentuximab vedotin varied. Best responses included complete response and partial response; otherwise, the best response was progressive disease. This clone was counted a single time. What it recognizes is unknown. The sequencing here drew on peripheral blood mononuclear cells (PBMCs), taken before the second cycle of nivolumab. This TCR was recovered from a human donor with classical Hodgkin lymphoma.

The CDR3 here is CASSLGSAGGRVDEQFF. The CDR3 DNA sequence: TGTGCCAGCAGCTTAGGGTCGGCGGGAGGGCGTGTCGATGAGCAGTTCTTC. The chain joins TRBV7-6 to TRBJ2-1, with 9 bases lining up with TRBD2. The CDR3 spans 17 residues. The J segment lost 8 bases and the V segment lost 1 base, leaving 12 bases of the junction unmatched. CDR1 is SGHVS and CDR2 is FNYEAQ in the germline V gene. The full variable domain, rest sourced from reference TRBV7-6 and TRBJ2-1, is GAGVSQSPRYKVTKRGQDVALRCDPISGHVSLYWYRQALGQGPEFLTYFNYEAQQDKSGLPNDRFSAERPEGSISTLTIQRTEQRDSAMYRCASSLGSAGGRVDEQFFGPGTRLTVL.